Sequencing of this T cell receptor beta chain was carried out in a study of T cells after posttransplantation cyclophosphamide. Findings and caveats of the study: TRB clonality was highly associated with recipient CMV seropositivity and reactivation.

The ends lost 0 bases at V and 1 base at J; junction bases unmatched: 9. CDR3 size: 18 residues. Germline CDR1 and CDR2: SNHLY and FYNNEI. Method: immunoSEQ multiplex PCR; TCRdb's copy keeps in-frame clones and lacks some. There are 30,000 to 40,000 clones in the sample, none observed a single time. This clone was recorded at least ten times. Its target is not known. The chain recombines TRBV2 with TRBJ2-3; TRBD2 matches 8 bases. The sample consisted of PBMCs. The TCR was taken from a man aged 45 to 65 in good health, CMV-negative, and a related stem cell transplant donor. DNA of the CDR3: TGTGCCAGCAGTGAAGCGGCTTCCCGACTAGCGCGCACAGATACGCAGTATTTT. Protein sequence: CASSEAASRLARTDTQYF.